This T cell receptor beta chain emerged from a study of cytomegalovirus exposure and HLA in healthy donors. Study results and limitations: Follow-up analysis later connected one missense variant in DCLRE1C with trimming of TCR beta V- and J-genes.

This CDR3 spans 18 amino acids. The trim removed 5 bases at V and 4 bases at J, leaving 14 bases unmatched. Germline V gene lookup returns CDR1 MDHEN and CDR2 SYDVKM. Researchers ran the PCR with 60 Vbeta and 13 Jbeta primers. Clones were sequenced by immunoSEQ multiplex PCR, and TCRdb holds only the in-frame ones, with some missing. The data show 90,000 to 110,000 clones, 60% to 80% seen once. Turning to this clone: The antigen is not known.

The rearrangement links TRBV28 to TRBJ2-7; 13 nucleotides align to TRBD2. The TCR was taken from a man younger than 45 in good health and CMV-seronegative. The source material was PBMCs. In DNA, the CDR3 is TGTGCCAGCAGTCTCCACGTTCGACTAGCGGGAGGCAATTACGAGCAGTACTTC. This translates into CASSLHVRLAGGNYEQYF.